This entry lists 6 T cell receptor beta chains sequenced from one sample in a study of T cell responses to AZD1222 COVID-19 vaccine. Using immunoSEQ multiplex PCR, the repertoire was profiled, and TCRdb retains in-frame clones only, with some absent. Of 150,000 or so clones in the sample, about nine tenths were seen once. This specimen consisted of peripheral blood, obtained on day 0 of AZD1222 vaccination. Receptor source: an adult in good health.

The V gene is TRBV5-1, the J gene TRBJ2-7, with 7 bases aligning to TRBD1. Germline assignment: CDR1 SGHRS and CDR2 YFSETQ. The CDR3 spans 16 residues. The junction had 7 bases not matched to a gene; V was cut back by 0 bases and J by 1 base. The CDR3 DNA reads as TGCGCCAGCAGCTTGGACCCAGGGGGTGGGTCCTACGAGCAGTACTTC. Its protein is CASSLDPGGGSYEQYF.

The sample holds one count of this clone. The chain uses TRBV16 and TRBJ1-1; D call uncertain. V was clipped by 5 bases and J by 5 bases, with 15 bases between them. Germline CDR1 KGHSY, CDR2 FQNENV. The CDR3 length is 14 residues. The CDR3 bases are TGTGCCAGCAGCACTGTGCGGGGTGGGACTGAAGCTTTCTTT. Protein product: CASSTVRGGTEAFF.

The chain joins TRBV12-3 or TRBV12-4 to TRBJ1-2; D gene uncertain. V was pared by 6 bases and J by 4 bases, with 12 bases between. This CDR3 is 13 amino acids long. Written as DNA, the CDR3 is TGTGCCAGCAGGCAGGCGGGGTCCTATGGCTACACCTTC. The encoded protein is CASRQAGSYGYTF.

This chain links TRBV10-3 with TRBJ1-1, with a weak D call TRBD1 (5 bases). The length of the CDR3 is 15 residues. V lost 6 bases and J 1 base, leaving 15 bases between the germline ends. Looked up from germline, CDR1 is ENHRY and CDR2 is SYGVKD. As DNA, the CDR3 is TGTGCCATCAGAACGCTAACGGGGGAGAACACTGAAGCTTTCTTT. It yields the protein CAIRTLTGENTEAFF.

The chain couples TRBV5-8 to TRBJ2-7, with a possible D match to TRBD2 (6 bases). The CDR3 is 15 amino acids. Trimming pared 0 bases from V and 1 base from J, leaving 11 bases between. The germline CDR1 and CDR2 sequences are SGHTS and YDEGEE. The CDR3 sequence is CASSLGLGGSYEQYF. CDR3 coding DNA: TGTGCCAGCAGCTTGGGACTGGGAGGATCCTACGAGCAGTACTTC.

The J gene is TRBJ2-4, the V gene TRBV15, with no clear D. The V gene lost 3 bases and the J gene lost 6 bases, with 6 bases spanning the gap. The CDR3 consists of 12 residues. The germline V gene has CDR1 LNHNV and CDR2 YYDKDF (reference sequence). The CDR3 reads CATSSVRNIQYF. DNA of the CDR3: TGTGCCACCAGCAGTGTCAGAAACATTCAGTACTTC.